The 20 T cell receptor beta chains below all came from one sample that was sequenced in a study of T-cell memory formation after mild COVID-19. One entry per CDR3 protein, called by TCRdb with MiXCR from the 5' RACE reads. The repertoire holds under 700,000 distinct CDR3 sequences, with about 20% as singletons. Material for sequencing was PBMCs or a T cell subset sorted from them (not recorded which). These receptor sequences come from an adult woman who had mild COVID-19 (a few samples of this study predate the infection). Cell type and time point are not known.

The CDR3 protein is CATSRNRGVETQYF. In DNA, the CDR3 is TGTGCCACCAGCAGAAACAGGGGGGTAGAGACCCAGTACTTC. The genes are TRBV15 and TRBJ2-5; 8 positions match TRBD1. V lost 2 bases, J lost 4 bases, and 3 bases stayed unmatched. Germline-derived CDR1 and CDR2 are LNHNV and YYDKDF (reference sequence). The CDR3 extends over 14 amino acids.

This clonotype was counted between two and nine times. The chain combines TRBV27 with TRBJ2-7; D is possibly TRBD1 (5 bases). The germline V gene encodes CDR1 MNHEY and CDR2 SMNVEV (reference sequence). CDR3 length: 13 residues. V was cut by 6 bases and J by 4 bases, with 13 bases left in between. The CDR3 DNA follows: TGTGCCAGCAGCCAATCAAGGGGATACGAGCAGTACTTC. The encoded protein is CASSQSRGYEQYF.

V and J are TRBV7-9 and TRBJ1-2; 7 positions agree with TRBD1. The germline gives CDR1 SEHNR, CDR2 FQNEAQ (reference sequence). The CDR3 is 12 residues long. The junction had 2 bases not matched to a gene; V was cut back by 5 bases and J by 5 bases. CDR3: CASSTQGYGYTF. The CDR3 nucleotides read TGTGCCAGCAGCACACAGGGGTATGGCTACACCTTC.

V gene TRBV7-9 combines with J gene TRBJ1-3; 10 bases map to TRBD1. The trim removed 8 bases at V and 5 bases at J, leaving 6 bases unmatched. This CDR3 spans 14 amino acids. Germline V lookup: CDR1 SEHNR, CDR2 FQNEAQ (reference sequence). The CDR3 DNA reads as TGTGCCAGCTTTGGACAGGGGGAAAGAAACACCATATATTTT. Protein sequence: CASFGQGERNTIYF.

This clonotype was counted only a few times. This chain joins TRBV6-4 and TRBJ2-3; no reliable D call. CDR1 MRHNA and CDR2 SNTAGT come from the germline V gene. The CDR3 is made up of 13 amino acids. V was shortened by 2 bases and J by 3 bases, with 6 bases between the two germline ends. The CDR3 region has the DNA TGTGCCAGCAGTGACAGCCCGACAGATACGCAGTATTTT. This codes for CASSDSPTDTQYF.

V gene TRBV3-1 combines with J gene TRBJ2-1; 8 bases are shared with TRBD2. V was clipped by 2 bases and J by 3 bases; unmatched bases: 6. The CDR3 has 16 residues. Per the germline V gene, CDR1 is LGHDT and CDR2 is YNNKEL (reference sequence). CDR3 in amino acids: CASSQNSGSLYNEQFF. CDR3 sequence (DNA): TGTGCCAGCAGCCAAAACAGCGGGAGTCTCTACAATGAGCAGTTCTTC.

V is TRBV5-5 and J is TRBJ2-1, with unresolved D. This CDR3 spans 15 amino acids. Germline loops: CDR1 SGHKS, CDR2 YYEKEE (reference sequence). Trimming left V 0 bases short and J 3 bases short, with 10 bases between. The CDR3 region has the DNA TGTGCCAGCAGCTTGGCCGCTGGCCGCTACAATGAGCAGTTCTTC. Amino acid sequence: CASSLAAGRYNEQFF. The full variable domain, in which reference TRBV5-5 and TRBJ2-1 provide the parts outside the CDR3, is DAGVTQSPTHLIKTRGQQVTLRCSPISGHKSVSWYQQVLGQGPQFIFQYYEKEERGRGNFPDRFSARQFPNYSSELNVNALLLGDSALYLCASSLAAGRYNEQFFGPGTRLTVL.

This clonotype was picked up a small number of times. This chain uses TRBV24-1 with TRBJ2-1, with 8 nucleotides matching TRBD2. This CDR3 contains 14 residues. CDR1 and CDR2 (germline): KGHDR, SFDVKD. The J segment lost 7 bases and the V segment lost 6 bases, leaving 7 bases of the junction unmatched. The DNA of the CDR3 is TGTGCCACCAGTTTACCGGGACTAGGGAATGAGCAGTTCTTC. Translated, it gives CATSLPGLGNEQFF.

This clonotype came up a few times. The rearrangement joins TRBV20-1 to TRBJ1-1; D not certain. This CDR3 comprises 14 residues. Germline-derived CDR1 and CDR2 are DFQATT and SNEGSKA (reference sequence). V was pared by 0 bases and J by 0 bases, with 8 bases between. The CDR3 loop is CSARDSAVNTEAFF. The DNA for the CDR3 is TGCAGTGCTAGAGATAGCGCCGTGAACACTGAAGCTTTCTTT.

As regards this clonotype: Compared with germline, one end of the junction differs, possibly owing to a read error. V is TRBV20-1 and J is TRBJ2-1; 10 bases are a match to TRBD2. The CDR3 contains 13 residues. Germline CDR1 is DFQATT and CDR2 is SNEGSKA (reference sequence). The CDR3 here is CGMSGRAYNEQFF. The CDR3, as DNA: TGTGGGATGAGCGGGAGGGCCTACAATGAGCAGTTCTTC.

The genes are TRBV29-1 and TRBJ2-1; a possible D gene is TRBD1 (5 bases). Germline-derived CDR1 and CDR2 are SQVTM and ANQGSEA. Trimming cost V 5 bases and J 0 bases, with 11 bases left between them. The CDR3 is 14 amino acids. In DNA form, the CDR3 reads TGCAGCGTTTCAGGGTTTCCCTCCTACAATGAGCAGTTCTTC. Translation gives CSVSGFPSYNEQFF.

This clonotype was counted a few times. The rearrangement links TRBV20-1 to TRBJ2-7; unclear D gene. Looked up from germline, CDR1 is DFQATT and CDR2 is SNEGSKA (reference sequence). Trimming took off 1 base at V and 0 bases at J, with 16 bases between the two ends. This CDR3 has 16 amino acids. The chain's CDR3 is CSARGYTRVSSYEQYF. CDR3 bases: TGCAGTGCTAGAGGATATACTCGAGTAAGCTCCTACGAGCAGTACTTC.

There are a few counts of this clonotype. The rearrangement joins TRBV25-1 to TRBJ2-1, with 12 positions matching TRBD2. Germline loops: CDR1 MGHDK, CDR2 SYGVNS. V lost 4 bases, J lost 2 bases, and 3 bases stayed unmatched. There are 16 residues in the CDR3. The CDR3 loop reads CASSVGTSGPYNEQFF. The DNA of the CDR3 is TGTGCCAGCAGTGTCGGGACTAGCGGGCCCTACAATGAGCAGTTCTTC.

The CDR3: CAISEGITDTGELFF. DNA of the CDR3: TGTGCCATCAGTGAAGGTATCACGGACACCGGGGAGCTGTTTTTT. The V call is TRBV10-3, the J call TRBJ2-2; D remains unclear. The CDR3 spans 15 residues. Per germline, CDR1 ENHRY and CDR2 SYGVKD. V was clipped by 3 bases and J by 3 bases, with 11 bases between them.

This chain connects TRBV12-3 or TRBV12-4 to TRBJ2-4; no reliable D call. Between the trimmed V and J ends, which lost 2 bases and 10 bases, there was a span of 12 bases. The CDR3 sequence is 13 residues long. CDR3 DNA sequence: TGTGCCAGCAGTTTATCCCCTACCCCTATTCAGTACTTC. Protein product: CASSLSPTPIQYF.

The J gene is TRBJ2-4, the V gene TRBV7-2; 9 bases are shared with TRBD2. CDR1 and CDR2 (germline): SGHTA, FQGNSA. The CDR3 runs to 14 residues. The ends lost 6 bases at V and 8 bases at J; junction bases unmatched: 8. The CDR3 DNA follows: TGTGCCAGCAGGCTAGCGGGATCCTCGGACATTCAGTACTTC. Translating gives CASRLAGSSDIQYF.

This clonotype was observed a single time. The J gene is TRBJ2-7, the V gene TRBV18; 10 bases are a match to TRBD2. The ends lost 4 bases at V and 3 bases at J; junction bases unmatched: 6. Germline V gives CDR1 KGHSH, CDR2 LQKENI. This CDR3 has 15 residues. As DNA, the CDR3 is TGTGCCAGCTCACTTGGACTAGCGGACGTCTACGAGCAGTACTTC. Protein: CASSLGLADVYEQYF. The full variable domain, completed using reference TRBV18 and TRBJ2-7, is NAGVMQNPRHLVRRRGQEARLRCSPMKGHSHVYWYRQLPEEGLKFMVYLQKENIIDESGMPKERFSAEFPKEGPSILRIQQVVRGDSAAYFCASSLGLADVYEQYFGPGTRLTVT.

Only a few counts were recorded for this clonotype. The chain is built from TRBV30 and TRBJ2-1; D might be TRBD1 (6 bases). The CDR3 spans 15 residues. V dropped 0 bases and J dropped 7 bases, with 16 bases sitting between them. CDR1 is GTSNPN and CDR2 is SVGIG in the germline V gene (reference sequence). The CDR3 nucleotides read TGTGCCTGGAGTGTTGGTCAGGGGAGACTAAATGAGCAGTTCTTC. Its translation: CAWSVGQGRLNEQFF.

This clonotype was detected only a few times. The CDR3 spells CASQLGRADGYTF. CDR3 nucleotide sequence: TGTGCCAGCCAACTGGGCAGGGCGGATGGCTACACCTTC. V is TRBV6-2 or TRBV6-3 and J is TRBJ1-2, with TRBD1 as a possible D gene (5 bases). Germline CDR1 reads MNHEY; CDR2 reads SVGEGT. V was shortened by 8 bases and J by 6 bases, with 16 bases between the two germline ends. The CDR3 spans 13 residues.

This clonotype appeared many times. The CDR3 DNA reads TGTGCCAGCAGTCGATACACAGGGACCGGGGAGCTGTTTTTT. As protein: CASSRYTGTGELFF. The chain combines TRBV25-1 with TRBJ2-2; the D gene is possibly TRBD1 (6 bases). The germline V and J ends were trimmed by 5 bases and 5 bases, with 12 bases remaining between them. This CDR3 spans 14 amino acids. Germline V gene data show CDR1 as MGHDK and CDR2 as SYGVNS.